A selection of T cell receptor beta chains follows, all from one sample in a study of T-cell memory formation after mild COVID-19. From the 5' RACE reads, TCRdb called clonotypes with MiXCR, one entry per CDR3 protein. The sample lists around 300,000 distinct CDR3 sequences; roughly a fifth were seen once. Material: PBMCs or a T cell subset sorted from them (not recorded which). The receptors were gathered from a man between 18 and 35 years old who had mild COVID-19 (a few samples of this study predate the infection). Cell type and time point are not known. The CDR3 runs from the conserved cysteine through the conserved F or W. The D gene is left open where the match is weak. Clone size is shown for a subset of rows, as once, few, many or a class of expanded clone.

D	V	size	J	CDR3	DNA
TRBD2	TRBV5-1	few	TRBJ2-4	CASGPLGNSGGAKVYF	TGCGCCAGCGGCCCTCTCGGAAATAGCGGGGGGGCCAAGGTGTACTTC
-	TRBV5-1	few	TRBJ2-2	CASGSPGETGELFF	TGCGCCAGCGGCTCCCCGGGGGAGACCGGGGAGCTGTTTTTT
TRBD2	TRBV5-1	-	TRBJ2-2	CASSLGLAAGELFF	TGCGCCAGCAGCTTGGGACTAGCTGCCGGGGAGCTGTTTTTT
-	TRBV6-6	-	TRBJ2-7	CASTPLGETHLMTYEQYF	TGTGCCAGCACCCCCCTGGGGGAGACCCACCTAATGACGTACGAGCAGTACTTC
-	TRBV7-9	few	TRBJ1-6	CASSFPAGGSPLHF	TGTGCCAGCAGCTTCCCGGCAGGAGGGTCACCCCTCCACTTT
-	TRBV5-4	-	TRBJ1-1	CASLRREGSTEAFF	TGTGCCAGTCTTAGGAGGGAAGGGAGCACTGAAGCTTTCTTT
TRBD1	TRBV5-1	-	TRBJ2-7	CASSHGQGGTYEQYF	TGCGCCAGCAGCCACGGACAGGGGGGCACCTACGAGCAGTACTTC
-	TRBV6-2/TRBV6-3	-	TRBJ1-5	CASSYSVIQPQHF	TGTGCCAGCAGTTACTCGGTTATCCAGCCCCAGCATTTT
TRBD1	TRBV12-3/TRBV12-4	few	TRBJ1-4	CASSRGGWGEKLFF	TGTGCCAGCAGCCGAGGGGGCTGGGGAGAAAAACTGTTTTTT
-	TRBV6-2/TRBV6-3	-	TRBJ1-2	CASSQSRFSNYGYTF	TGTGCCAGCAGTCAAAGCAGGTTTTCTAACTATGGCTACACCTTC
-	TRBV30	-	TRBJ2-1	CAWKRSSYNEQFF	TGTGCCTGGAAACGGAGCTCCTACAATGAGCAGTTCTTC
-	TRBV4-1	-	TRBJ2-1	CASSQAGWGDYNEQFF	TGCGCCAGCAGCCAAGCAGGCTGGGGGGACTACAATGAGCAGTTCTTC
-	TRBV2	few	TRBJ1-5	CASSEIGQPEIGPQHF	TGTGCCAGCAGTGAAATTGGACAGCCTGAGATCGGACCCCAGCATTTT
-	TRBV6-2/TRBV6-3	few	TRBJ2-6	CASSYPQGTRWTNVLTF	TGTGCCAGCAGTTACCCACAAGGTACGCGCTGGACCAACGTCCTGACTTTC
TRBD2	TRBV4-3	few	TRBJ2-4	CASSQGGRGMGTKNIQYF	TGCGCCAGCAGCCAGGGGGGGAGGGGAATGGGGACCAAAAACATTCAGTACTTC
TRBD2	TRBV4-1	-	TRBJ2-1	CASSQEGRVYNEQFF	TGCGCCAGCAGCCAAGAGGGGAGGGTATACAATGAGCAGTTCTTC
-	TRBV7-2	-	TRBJ2-1	CDSSRGRPPNEQFF	TGTGACAGCAGCCGAGGACGGCCACCCAATGAGCAGTTCTTC
TRBD1	TRBV6-5	few	TRBJ2-7	CASRYDRGRQEQYF	TGTGCCAGCAGATACGACAGGGGGCGTCAGGAGCAGTACTTC
-	TRBV7-9	-	TRBJ2-5	CASESETQYF	TGTGCCAGCGAGTCAGAGACCCAGTACTTC
-	TRBV11-1	-	TRBJ2-1	CASSQWYSEQFF	TGTGCCAGCAGCCAATGGTATAGTGAGCAGTTCTTC
-	TRBV12-3/TRBV12-4	few	TRBJ1-6	CASSFGGVRNSPLHF	TGTGCCAGCAGTTTTGGAGGGGTTCGTAATTCACCCCTCCACTTT
TRBD1	TRBV4-2	-	TRBJ1-6	CASSQDLGQESSPLHF	TGTGCCAGCAGCCAAGATCTGGGACAGGAGAGTTCACCCCTCCACTTT
-	TRBV4-1	-	TRBJ2-7	CASSQMGRGRYEQYF	TGCGCCAGCAGCCAGATGGGTAGGGGAAGGTACGAGCAGTACTTC
-	TRBV2	-	TRBJ2-1	CASRGEYNEQFF	TGTGCCAGCAGGGGGGAGTACAATGAGCAGTTCTTC
TRBD1	TRBV12-3/TRBV12-4	-	TRBJ1-2	CASSWDRGPLYGYTF	TGTGCCAGCAGTTGGGACAGGGGGCCCTTGTATGGCTACACCTTC
TRBD2	TRBV12-3/TRBV12-4	few	TRBJ2-3	CASSQSGGAGDTQYF	TGTGCCAGCAGTCAGAGCGGGGGGGCTGGAGATACGCAGTATTTT
-	TRBV4-3	few	TRBJ1-2	CASSQDLGSTYGYTF	TGCGCCAGCAGCCAAGATCTAGGCAGTACCTATGGCTACACCTTC
-	TRBV2	-	TRBJ2-3	CASSEAPIRDTQYF	TGTGCCAGCAGTGAAGCGCCGATCCGGGATACGCAGTATTTT
-	TRBV15	few	TRBJ2-3	CATSRDRELARNTQYF	TGTGCCACCAGCAGAGATCGAGAACTAGCTAGGAATACGCAGTATTTT
-	TRBV28	-	TRBJ2-1	CASRGLGRGRTDEQFF	TGTGCCAGCAGAGGCTTGGGCAGGGGCAGGACAGATGAGCAGTTCTTC
-	TRBV5-1	many	TRBJ2-7	CASSYGGVSHEQYF	TGCGCCAGCAGCTACGGTGGGGTATCCCACGAGCAGTACTTC
-	TRBV6-5	-	TRBJ1-4	CASSYSNLVGEKLFF	TGTGCCAGCAGTTACTCGAACCTTGTAGGTGAAAAACTGTTTTTT
TRBD1	TRBV5-1	-	TRBJ1-5	CASSLGDSSNQPQHF	TGCGCCAGCAGCTTGGGGGACAGCTCCAATCAGCCCCAGCATTTT
TRBD1	TRBV4-1	-	TRBJ2-1	CASSQPVPGRGKNNEQFF	TGCGCCAGCAGCCAACCCGTCCCTGGCAGGGGGAAAAACAATGAGCAGTTCTTC
-	TRBV4-3	-	TRBJ1-2	CASSQDLALGWSYGYTF	TGCGCCAGCAGCCAAGATTTGGCATTAGGGTGGAGCTATGGCTACACCTTC
TRBD1	TRBV29-1	-	TRBJ2-3	CSVLQGDTQYF	TGCAGCGTTCTACAGGGGGATACGCAGTATTTT
TRBD2	TRBV5-1	-	TRBJ2-2	CASSLGLAENTGELFF	TGCGCCAGCAGCTTGGGACTAGCAGAGAACACCGGGGAGCTGTTTTTT
-	TRBV5-1	many	TRBJ1-2	CASSAGMGHLYGYTF	TGCGCCAGCAGCGCCGGGATGGGGCACCTCTATGGCTACACCTTC
TRBD2	TRBV7-2	few	TRBJ2-3	CASSLGLAGARSTDTQYF	TGTGCCAGCAGCTTAGGGCTAGCGGGGGCCCGGTCCACAGATACGCAGTATTTT
-	TRBV5-5	few	TRBJ1-1	CASSSGEMNTEAFF	TGTGCCAGCAGCTCAGGGGAAATGAACACTGAAGCTTTCTTT